Reported below is one TCR beta chain. The clone's antigen remains unknown. Base qualities were left out, and no much larger clone turns up one base away. This sample was taken from a study of blood T cell repertoires in COVID-19 (dated by TCRdb to the early 2020s). About the full investigation: Collaborator samples came from the United States, Italy and Spain and covered acute and convalescent phases of COVID-19. The material from the prospective study consisted of cDNA or gDNA derived from T cells, B-cell-depleted T cells, or PBMCs. Samples came from the ongoing ImmuneRACE study (first 160 participants) plus 1,254 subjects from 6 global collaborators. A de-identified subject ID, COVID-19 status, age in years and sex were almost always included in the sample metadata. Where available, HLA class I and class II types were obtained from metadata supplied by the sample provider rather than from assay-based typing. The repertoires were released in a freely available public database meant as a resource for research on the immune response to SARS-CoV-2. Deeply sampled blood TCRbeta repertoires from subjects exposed to, actively infected with, or recovered from COVID-19 were included in the dataset.

Paper-wide results and their limitations: How much clinical and demographic metadata was included differed by source and by participant, and the metadata was provided uncurated.

TCRbeta CDR3 regions were amplified from genomic DNA by means of the immunoSEQ Assay, a bias-controlled multiplex PCR. The authors processed their data as follows. Within the assay, amplification of reference gene primers was used to estimate how many nucleated cells each sample contained. To quantify the absolute abundance of each unique TCRbeta CDR3 rearrangement, sequence reads were collapsed and filtered. For each sample, productive Simpson clonality was calculated as the square root of Simpson's diversity index across productive rearrangements. In TCRdb, the immuneACCESS table is reduced to in-frame sequences with V and J assigned. These tables do not hold every clone; where another copy was compared, an unresolved V gene accounts for under half, and the others remain unexplained. V, J and clone size reflect that table, while D and trimming were determined from the DNA. This sample holds 250,000 or so clones; approximately 87% were observed only once. Around 6.5% of the sample is held by the ten biggest clonotypes.

Spanning cysteine to phenylalanine, the CDR3 consists of 15 amino acids. This entry keeps only the CDR3 DNA: 45 bases, framed from base 1. The germline V gene provides CDR1 SGHDT and CDR2 YYEEEE. V and J lose 1 base and 3 bases, and a span of 10 bases separates them. Collaborating institutions collected whole blood in K2EDTA tubes following their own protocols. For TCRbeta analysis, collaborators shipped samples in one of three forms: frozen whole blood, isolated PBMCs, or DNA extracted from either of those sample types. The chain couples TRBV5-6 to TRBJ2-2; the D gene is possibly TRBD1, with 5 bases matching. This sequence originates from a man in his 60s with acute or convalescent COVID-19. Sequencing input: peripheral blood. The base sequence is TGTGCCAGCAGCTTGACCGGCAGGGACACCGGGGAGCTGTTTTTT. Its product reads: CASSLTGRDTGELFF.